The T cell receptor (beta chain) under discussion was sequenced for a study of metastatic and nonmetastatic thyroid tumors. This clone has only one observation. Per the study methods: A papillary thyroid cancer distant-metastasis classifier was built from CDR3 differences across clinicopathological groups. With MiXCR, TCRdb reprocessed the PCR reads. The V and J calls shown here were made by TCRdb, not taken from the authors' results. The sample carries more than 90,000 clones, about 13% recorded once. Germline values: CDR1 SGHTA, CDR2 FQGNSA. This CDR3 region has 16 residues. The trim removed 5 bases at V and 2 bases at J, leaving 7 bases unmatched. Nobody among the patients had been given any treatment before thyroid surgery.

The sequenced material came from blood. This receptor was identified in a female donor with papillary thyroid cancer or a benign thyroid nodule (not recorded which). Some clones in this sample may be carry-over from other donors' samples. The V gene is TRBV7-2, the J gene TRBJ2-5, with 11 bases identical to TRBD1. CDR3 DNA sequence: TGTGCCAGCAGCGCCCGGGACAGGGGGTTACAAGAGACCCAGTACTTC. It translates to CASSARDRGLQETQYF.